The next 31 T cell receptor beta chains were all read from a single sample in a study of long-term antiretroviral therapy in people with HIV. Researchers report immunoSEQ v3.0 was run at survey level. The assay was immunoSEQ multiplex PCR, and TCRdb's table has in-frame clones only and misses some. The sample shows approximately 21,000 clones, over 70% of them seen only once. The source was unsorted PBMCs, collected 0.3 years after starting antiretroviral therapy. The receptors shown here come from a man in his fifties with HIV.

The chain couples TRBV7-9 to TRBJ2-6, with 8 positions matching TRBD1. This CDR3 spans 18 amino acids. Germline V gene sequence: CDR1 SEHNR, CDR2 FQNEAQ (reference sequence). V was clipped by 7 bases and J by 0 bases; unmatched bases: 11. Here the CDR3 DNA reads TGTGCCAGCAACAACTTCCAGGGGGCCGGCTCTGGGGCCAACGTCCTGACTTTC. Translating it yields CASNNFQGAGSGANVLTF. The full variable domain, completed using reference TRBV7-9 and TRBJ2-6, is DTGVSQNPRHKITKRGQNVTFRCDPISEHNRLYWYRQTLGQGPEFLTYFQNEAQLEKSRLLSDRFSAERPKGSFSTLEIQRTEQGDSAMYLCASNNFQGAGSGANVLTFGAGSRLTVL.

In this sample, this clone turned up once. The chain carries TRBV6-1 and TRBJ1-5, with 9 bases aligning to TRBD1. CDR1 and CDR2 (germline): MNHNS, SASEGT. The ends lost 11 bases at V and 7 bases at J; junction bases unmatched: 12. The CDR3 has 14 amino acids. The CDR3: CAGARDRDGQPQHF. The DNA of the CDR3 is TGTGCCGGCGCCCGGGACAGGGATGGGCAGCCCCAGCATTTT.

The chain has TRBV7-3 and TRBJ1-1; possibly TRBD1 for D (6 bases). Germline CDR1 and CDR2: SGHTA and FQGTGA. V was trimmed by 4 bases and J by 1 base, leaving 10 bases between them. The CDR3 is made up of 14 amino acids. The CDR3 sequence is CASSWGAQNTEAFF. CDR3 coding DNA: TGTGCCAGCAGCTGGGGGGCACAGAACACTGAAGCTTTCTTT. The variable domain in full, completed from reference TRBV7-3 and TRBJ1-1, reads GAGVSQTPSNKVTEKGKYVELRCDPISGHTALYWYRQSLGQGPEFLIYFQGTGAADDSGLPNDRFFAVRPEGSVSTLKIQRTERGDSAVYLCASSWGAQNTEAFFGQGTRLTVV.

This clone was counted a single time. The chain employs TRBV6-4 and TRBJ2-2, with a tentative D call TRBD2 (5 bases). V lost 5 bases, J lost 5 bases, and 15 bases lay in between. The germline CDR1 and CDR2 sequences are MRHNA and SNTAGT. CDR3 length equals 15 residues. CDR3 nucleotide sequence: TGTGCCAGCAGTACTACGGGGTCGGGTACCGGGGAGCTGTTTTTT. It codes for CASSTTGSGTGELFF.

This clone was counted only a few times. This chain uses TRBV4-1 with TRBJ2-6; D uncertain. Germline CDR1 reads MGHRA; CDR2 reads YSYEKL. Trimming left V 3 bases short and J 4 bases short, with 7 bases between. This CDR3 is 14 amino acids long. CDR3 bases: TGCGCCAGCAGCCAGCTGCTCGGGGCCAACGTCCTGACTTTC. Translated, it gives CASSQLLGANVLTF.

The chain is built from TRBV7-9 and TRBJ1-3; D might be TRBD1 (5 bases). This CDR3 contains 15 residues. The ends were cut back, 6 bases at V and 4 bases at J, with 16 bases in the middle. Germline CDR1 SEHNR, CDR2 FQNEAQ (reference sequence). The CDR3 DNA follows: TGTGCCAGCAGAGCCGGGGGGTTCTCGGGAAACACCATATATTTT. It is translated as CASRAGGFSGNTIYF.

V usage is TRBV2 and J usage is TRBJ2-2; D is perhaps TRBD2 (5 bases). Per germline, CDR1 SNHLY and CDR2 FYNNEI. CDR3 length: 15 residues. V was clipped by 6 bases and J by 6 bases, with 17 bases between them. CDR3: CASSERTSYAGELFF. The CDR3 DNA follows: TGTGCCAGCAGCGAGCGGACGTCGTACGCCGGGGAGCTGTTTTTT.

In this sample, this clone turned up once. The chain recombines TRBV18 with TRBJ1-2; D is ambiguous. Germline CDR1 and CDR2: KGHSH and LQKENI. The CDR3 sequence is 12 residues long. Trimming took 1 base from V and 5 from J, leaving 5 bases between them. CDR3: CASSPQSYGYTF. DNA of the CDR3: TGTGCCAGCTCACCACAATCTTATGGCTACACCTTC. Complete variable domain (other parts from reference TRBV18 and TRBJ1-2): NAGVMQNPRHLVRRRGQEARLRCSPMKGHSHVYWYRQLPEEGLKFMVYLQKENIIDESGMPKERFSAEFPKEGPSILRIQQVVRGDSAAYFCASSPQSYGYTFGSGTRLTVV.

V gene TRBV7-2 combines with J gene TRBJ2-2; 14 positions match TRBD2. This CDR3 contains 16 residues. Germline CDR1 SGHTA, CDR2 FQGNSA. V dropped 8 bases and J dropped 7; count of bases not matched to a gene: 9. The CDR3 DNA is TGTGCCAGCGTAATCACGGGACTAGCGGGGGTCGGGGAGCTGTTTTTT. As protein: CASVITGLAGVGELFF. The full variable domain, its missing parts supplied by reference TRBV7-2 and TRBJ2-2, is GAGVSQSPSNKVTEKGKDVELRCDPISGHTALYWYRQSLGQGLEFLIYFQGNSAPDKSGLPSDRFSAERTGGSVSTLTIQRTQQEDSAVYLCASVITGLAGVGELFFGEGSRLTVL.

The rearrangement uses TRBV2 and TRBJ1-5, with D perhaps matching TRBD1 (6 bases). The CDR3 covers 13 residues. Germline values: CDR1 SNHLY, CDR2 FYNNEI. The V and J ends lost 8 bases and 0 bases respectively, with 8 bases between them. Here the CDR3 DNA reads TGTGCCAGCGGGGGCGATAGCAATCAGCCCCAGCATTTT. Translating gives CASGGDSNQPQHF.

This sequence joins TRBV5-1 and TRBJ2-3; D might be TRBD1 (8 bases). The CDR3 is 15 amino acids. In germline, CDR1 is SGHRS, CDR2 YFSETQ. Trimming shortened V by 0 bases and J by 3 bases, and 11 bases separated the two germline ends. The CDR3 DNA reads TGCGCCAGCAGCTTGGAACAGGGGGGGACAGATACGCAGTATTTT. Its translation: CASSLEQGGTDTQYF.

The count of this clone is one. The chain couples TRBV19 to TRBJ1-1; D is unresolved. This CDR3 has 14 amino acids. CDR1 is LNHDA and CDR2 is SQIVND in the germline V gene (reference sequence). Trimming removed 5 bases at V and 6 bases at J, with 16 bases between. CDR3 in amino acids: CASSPGRQYAEAFF. Written as DNA, the CDR3 is TGTGCCAGTAGTCCCGGACGCCAGTACGCTGAAGCTTTCTTT.

This clone was detected only once. The chain combines TRBV7-8 with TRBJ2-7; no clear D gene. Trimming removed 7 bases at V and 1 base at J, with 14 bases between. Germline loops: CDR1 SGHVS, CDR2 FQNEAQ. The CDR3 extends over 14 amino acids. The CDR3 protein is CASTLRRGSYEQYF. CDR3 coding DNA: TGTGCCAGCACCTTGCGTCGAGGATCCTACGAGCAGTACTTC.

This chain uses TRBV19 with TRBJ2-1; 8 bases match TRBD2. Trimming removed 9 bases from V and 3 bases from J; junction bases left unmatched: 7. Germline V CDR1 and CDR2: LNHDA, SQIVND (reference sequence). This CDR3 is 14 amino acids long. This CDR3 reads CASSIAGSYNEQFF. CDR3 coding DNA: TGTGCCAGCTCAATAGCGGGGAGCTACAATGAGCAGTTCTTC.

Only one count was recorded for this clone. The chain has TRBV4-3 and TRBJ2-7; TRBD1 matches at 9 bases. Trimming at V came to 4 bases and at J to 6 bases, leaving 13 bases not matched to a gene. The V gene's germline CDR1 is LGHNA and CDR2 YSLEER. The CDR3 consists of 16 residues. This CDR3 reads CASSRGTGLRAGEQYF. DNA for the CDR3: TGCGCCAGCAGCCGCGGGACAGGGCTTCGGGCGGGCGAGCAGTACTTC.

The V gene is TRBV7-2, the J gene TRBJ1-2; D unresolved. V was shortened by 1 base and J by 2 bases, with 14 bases between the two germline ends. This CDR3 comprises 16 residues. The germline V gene has CDR1 SGHTA and CDR2 FQGNSA. The CDR3 is CASSLGLLARNYGYTF. The CDR3 region has the DNA TGTGCCAGCAGCTTAGGATTGTTGGCGAGAAACTATGGCTACACCTTC.

This rearrangement joins TRBV11-3 to TRBJ2-1, with a weak D call TRBD2 (6 bases). CDR3 length: 13 amino acids. The germline V and J ends were trimmed by 0 bases and 6 bases, with 6 bases remaining between them. Germline V lookup: CDR1 SGHNT, CDR2 YENEEA. The DNA for the CDR3 is TGTGCCAGCAGCTTAGAGCGGGGCAATGAGCAGTTCTTC. Translated: CASSLERGNEQFF.

This clone was picked up a small number of times. The V and J genes are TRBV6-5 and TRBJ1-1, with 7 bases aligning to TRBD1. The germline V gene has CDR1 MNHEY and CDR2 SVGAGI. The CDR3 covers 14 residues. V shed 5 bases, J shed 0 bases, and the junction held 3 bases outside the gene matches. In DNA, the CDR3 is TGTGCCAGCAGTGGGACAGTAATGAACACTGAAGCTTTCTTT. Its translation: CASSGTVMNTEAFF.

This clone was seen once. The rearrangement uses TRBV6-6 and TRBJ1-3; D ambiguous. Trimming took off 2 bases at V and 4 bases at J, with 12 bases between the two ends. Germline-derived CDR1 and CDR2 are MNHNY and SVGAGI (reference sequence). CDR3 size: 15 residues. The CDR3 protein is CASSYGPAGGNTIYF. The CDR3, as DNA: TGTGCCAGCAGTTACGGACCCGCGGGGGGAAACACCATATATTTT.

For the CDR3, the DNA is TGTGCCAGCAGCTTTCGGGGGGCGAGCACTGAAGCTTTCTTT. Translation gives CASSFRGASTEAFF. This chain uses TRBV7-2 with TRBJ1-1, with D possibly TRBD1 on 6 matching bases. Germline V gives CDR1 SGHTA, CDR2 FQGNSA. V was cut by 3 bases and J by 4 bases, with 12 bases left in between. The CDR3 loop spans 14 amino acids.

Here the CDR3 DNA reads TGTGCCAGTAGCAAAGGTTCGGGACACCGCTACGAGCAGTACTTC. Protein: CASSKGSGHRYEQYF. The V and J genes are TRBV19 and TRBJ2-7, with D possibly TRBD1 on 6 matching bases. This CDR3 is built from 15 residues. The V and J ends lost 6 bases and 3 bases respectively, with 18 bases between them. Looked up from germline, CDR1 is LNHDA and CDR2 is SQIVND (reference sequence).

The chain is built from TRBV21-1 and TRBJ2-1. TRBV21-1 has pseudogene status. CDR3 length: 16 amino acids. The CDR3 sequence: CASSARDPHSDNEQFF. DNA for the CDR3: TGTGCCAGCAGCGCACGGGACCCGCACAGCGACAATGAGCAGTTCTTC.

The V and J genes are TRBV2 and TRBJ2-1, with TRBD2 matching over 13 bases. Germline lookup yields CDR1 SNHLY and CDR2 FYNNEI. The ends lost 2 bases at V and 8 bases at J; junction bases unmatched: 3. The CDR3 has 15 amino acids. This CDR3 is CASSERTSGSHEQFF. The CDR3 nucleotides read TGTGCCAGCAGTGAAAGGACTAGCGGGAGCCATGAGCAGTTCTTC.

This clone was detected once. The CDR3 loop reads CASSQEQDTYYGYTF. The CDR3 DNA reads as TGCGCCAGCAGCCAAGAGCAGGACACCTACTATGGCTACACCTTC. This chain uses TRBV4-3 with TRBJ1-2, with D possibly matching TRBD1 (5 bases). Per germline, CDR1 LGHNA and CDR2 YSLEER. V shed 0 bases and J shed 3 bases, with 11 bases lying between them. The CDR3 is 15 residues long.

V gene TRBV14 combines with J gene TRBJ1-3; no firm D call. From germline, CDR1 is SGHDN and CDR2 FVKESK. The CDR3 extends over 13 amino acids. With 5 bases removed from V and 2 bases from J, the gap between germline ends came to 7 bases. As DNA, the CDR3 is TGTGCCAGCAGCTCGCAACCTGGAAACACCATATATTTT. Translating it yields CASSSQPGNTIYF.

The V gene is TRBV4-1, the J gene TRBJ2-7; TRBD1 might be the D (5 bases). Trimming pared 0 bases from V and 0 bases from J, leaving 9 bases between. The CDR3 runs to 15 residues. CDR1 and CDR2 from the germline V gene are MGHRA and YSYEKL. The CDR3 sequence: CASSQEQGPSYEQYF. CDR3 nucleotides: TGCGCCAGCAGCCAAGAGCAGGGCCCCTCCTACGAGCAGTACTTC.

The chain has TRBV7-2 and TRBJ2-7; 10 nucleotides align to TRBD2. With V trimmed by 4 bases and J by 4 bases, 7 bases remained unmatched. Germline CDR1 and CDR2: SGHTA and FQGNSA. The CDR3 is made up of 15 amino acids. The CDR3 reads CASSSSGRAEYEQYF. CDR3 sequence (DNA): TGTGCCAGCAGCTCAAGCGGGAGGGCCGAATACGAGCAGTACTTC.

The chain combines TRBV18 with TRBJ2-7, with 7 bases lining up with TRBD1. J was trimmed by 5 bases and V by 1 base; bases with no gene match: 11. The CDR3 has 16 amino acids. Germline CDR1 and CDR2: KGHSH and LQKENI. CDR3 sequence: CASSPQQTGIANEQYF. The CDR3 bases are TGTGCCAGCTCACCACAGCAGACAGGGATTGCAAACGAGCAGTACTTC.

The CDR3 bases are TGTGCCAGTAGTATAAGGAGTGACGAGCAGTACTTC. Translation gives CASSIRSDEQYF. The rearrangement joins TRBV19 to TRBJ2-7; D is unresolved. The CDR3 length is 12 residues. The V and J ends lost 2 bases and 5 bases respectively, with 7 bases between them. Germline V gene data show CDR1 as LNHDA and CDR2 as SQIVND (reference sequence).

V is TRBV6-6 and J is TRBJ1-3; 8 bases fit TRBD1. Trimming removed 2 bases from V and 4 bases from J; junction bases left unmatched: 7. This CDR3 has 16 residues. Germline V gene sequence: CDR1 MNHNY, CDR2 SVGAGI (reference sequence). The CDR3 DNA reads TGTGCCAGCAGTTACCCGACAGGGGTGACGGGAAACACCATATATTTT. Amino acid sequence: CASSYPTGVTGNTIYF.

The chain employs TRBV9 and TRBJ2-7; D call uncertain. This CDR3 is 14 amino acids long. Germline V gene lookup returns CDR1 SGDLS and CDR2 YYNGEE. Deletions cut 0 bases from V and 1 base from J, with 8 bases between. The CDR3 spells CASSVGVSSYEQYF. The CDR3 coding sequence is TGTGCCAGCAGCGTAGGGGTCAGTTCCTACGAGCAGTACTTC. Supplemented by reference TRBV9 and TRBJ2-7, the full variable domain reads DSGVTQTPKHLITATGQRVTLRCSPRSGDLSVYWYQQSLDQGLQFLIQYYNGEERAKGNILERFSAQQFPDLHSELNLSSLELGDSALYFCASSVGVSSYEQYFGPGTRLTVT.